This is a list of T cell receptor beta chains from one sample in a study of cytomegalovirus exposure and HLA in healthy donors. The table came from immunoSEQ multiplex PCR; TCRdb's copy has only in-frame clones and leaves some out. This repertoire comprises 60,000 to 90,000 clones; its ten largest clones make up approximately 4.5%. Input material: PBMCs. The receptor set was obtained from a woman aged 35 to 49 in good health and CMV-seropositive. The CDR3 runs from the conserved cysteine through the conserved F or W. Fields, in order: D gene, J gene, V gene, CDR3 DNA, CDR3 protein. The D gene is left open where the match is weak.

D: TRBD2
J: TRBJ2-7
V: TRBV9
DNA: TGTGCCAGCAGCTCATTCGGACTAGCGGGAGTTCACGAGCAGTACTTC
CDR3: CASSSFGLAGVHEQYF

D: NA
J: TRBJ1-2
V: TRBV9
DNA: TGTGCCAGCAGCCCCCATCAAGGGAGGGGCTATGGCTACACCTTC
CDR3: CASSPHQGRGYGYTF

D: NA
J: TRBJ2-7
V: TRBV4-3
DNA: TGCGCCAGCAGCCAGGGTAAAACAGGGAACCCCTACGAGCAGTACTTC
CDR3: CASSQGKTGNPYEQYF

D: TRBD1
J: TRBJ2-7
V: TRBV18
DNA: TGTGCCAGCTCACTCCAAAGTTGGGGGACAGGGTGGGGAACCTCCACCTACGAGCAGTACTTC
CDR3: CASSLQSWGTGWGTSTYEQYF

D: TRBD1
J: TRBJ1-2
V: TRBV27
DNA: TGTGCCAGCAGTTTGGTGGCAGGGGGCGATGGCTACACCTTC
CDR3: CASSLVAGGDGYTF

D: TRBD1
J: TRBJ1-2
V: TRBV19
DNA: TGTGCCAGTAGTATGTCAGCGGGACAGGGGATGTCGGGGGTCGGTGGCTACACCTTC
CDR3: CASSMSAGQGMSGVGGYTF

D: TRBD2
J: TRBJ2-7
V: TRBV4-1
DNA: TGCGCCAGCAGCCAAGGGACTAGCTCCCACTACGAGCAGTACTTC
CDR3: CASSQGTSSHYEQYF

D: TRBD1
J: TRBJ1-2
V: TRBV5-1
DNA: TGCGCCAGCAGCTACCAGGGGGCCGTAGGAGGGGGGAACTATGGCTACACCTTC
CDR3: CASSYQGAVGGGNYGYTF

D: TRBD2
J: TRBJ2-5
V: TRBV15
DNA: TGTGCCACCAGCAGAGCGGTGGCTAGCGGACGAGAGACCCAGTACTTC
CDR3: CATSRAVASGRETQYF

D: NA
J: TRBJ1-5
V: TRBV29-1
DNA: TGCAGCGTTGAAGGGCGGGGGCACGACTCATATAGCAATCAGCCCCAGCATTTT
CDR3: CSVEGRGHDSYSNQPQHF

D: TRBD2
J: TRBJ2-7
V: TRBV5-4
DNA: TGTGCCAGCAGCCACGGGGGGGTAGCGCCGTACTCCTACGAGCAGTACTTC
CDR3: CASSHGGVAPYSYEQYF

D: NA
J: TRBJ2-7
V: TRBV15
DNA: TGTGCCACCAGCCGACACGGGACTCTCGAGCAGTACTTC
CDR3: CATSRHGTLEQYF

D: NA
J: TRBJ2-3
V: TRBV2
DNA: TGTGCCAGCACAGGAATCTATAACACAGATACGCAGTATTTT
CDR3: CASTGIYNTDTQYF

D: NA
J: TRBJ2-7
V: TRBV5-4
DNA: TGTGCCAGCAGCGTCCCACCGGACTCCTACTCCTACGAGCAGTACTTC
CDR3: CASSVPPDSYSYEQYF

D: NA
J: TRBJ1-2
V: TRBV5-1
DNA: TGCGCCAGCAGCTTGGCTACGGGGGACTATGGCTACACCTTC
CDR3: CASSLATGDYGYTF

D: NA
J: TRBJ2-7
V: TRBV7-9
DNA: TGTGCCAGCAGCCTTTTAGTTGAGTCCTACGAGCAGTACTTC
CDR3: CASSLLVESYEQYF

D: TRBD1
J: TRBJ2-2
V: TRBV5-8
DNA: TGTGCCAGCAGCTGGGACAGGTACCCAACCGGGGAGCTGTTTTTT
CDR3: CASSWDRYPTGELFF

D: TRBD2
J: TRBJ2-1
V: TRBV6-4
DNA: TGTGCCAGCAGTCTTGAGCGGGAAGGGTCCTACAATGAGCAGTTCTTC
CDR3: CASSLEREGSYNEQFF

D: NA
J: TRBJ1-5
V: TRBV6-7
DNA: TGTGCCACCGGGGTTGAGCCTTGGAATCAGCCCCAGCATTTT
CDR3: CATGVEPWNQPQHF

D: TRBD1
J: TRBJ2-7
V: TRBV7-7
DNA: TGTGCCAGCAGCTTAGGGTCAGGGGGCCCCTACGAGCAGTACTTC
CDR3: CASSLGSGGPYEQYF

D: TRBD2
J: TRBJ2-3
V: TRBV5-5
DNA: TGTGCCAGCAGCCCCTTACGGGGGGGCACAGATACGCAGTATTTT
CDR3: CASSPLRGGTDTQYF

D: TRBD2
J: TRBJ2-1
V: TRBV9
DNA: TGTGCCAGCAGCGTAGCATCCAGCGGGATGAGTAATGAGCAGTTCTTC
CDR3: CASSVASSGMSNEQFF

D: TRBD1
J: TRBJ2-7
V: TRBV7-3
DNA: TGTGCCAGCAGAGTCCGGGACAGGTCCTACGAGCAGTACTTC
CDR3: CASRVRDRSYEQYF

D: NA
J: TRBJ2-1
V: TRBV12-2
DNA: TGTGCAAGTCGCTTGGGCCCCACGGGGTTTTATGAGCAGTTCTTC
CDR3: CASRLGPTGFYEQFF

D: NA
J: TRBJ2-1
V: TRBV7-9
DNA: TGTGCCAGCAGCTTAATGGCGGGACAGTTCTTC
CDR3: CASSLMAGQFF

D: TRBD2
J: TRBJ2-4
V: TRBV7-8
DNA: TGTGCCAGCAGCTTAGAGAGGGGACTAGCGGGAAAGGAATACTTC
CDR3: CASSLERGLAGKEYF

D: NA
J: TRBJ1-1
V: TRBV6-6
DNA: TGTGCCAGCAGGCCGGTGAACACTGAAGCTTTCTTT
CDR3: CASRPVNTEAFF

D: TRBD1
J: TRBJ2-5
V: TRBV5-1
DNA: TGCGCCAGCAGCTTGGGGACAGGGCAAGAGACCCAGTACTTC
CDR3: CASSLGTGQETQYF

D: TRBD2
J: TRBJ2-7
V: TRBV5-1
DNA: TGCGCCAGCAGCCAGGGACTAGCGGGAGGCTCCTACGAGCAGTACTTC
CDR3: CASSQGLAGGSYEQYF

D: TRBD1
J: TRBJ1-6
V: TRBV4-1
DNA: TGCGCCAGCAGCCAAGAAGTGGCAGGGGGAGCACCACCCCTCCACTTT
CDR3: CASSQEVAGGAPPLHF

D: NA
J: TRBJ2-2
V: TRBV5-1
DNA: TGCGCCAGCAACACCGTGGCAGGGTCCGGGGAGCTGTTTTTT
CDR3: CASNTVAGSGELFF

D: TRBD2
J: TRBJ2-3
V: TRBV11-3
DNA: TGTGCCAGCAGCCCCGGGGGGGCAGAAACAGATACGCAGTATTTT
CDR3: CASSPGGAETDTQYF

D: NA
J: TRBJ2-6
V: TRBV7-3
DNA: TGTGCCAGCAGTCGGAGGGGTCGCTCTGGGGCCAACGTCCTGACTTTC
CDR3: CASSRRGRSGANVLTF

D: NA
J: TRBJ1-5
V: TRBV19
DNA: TGTGCCAGTAAAGACAGCTTCAATCAGCCCCAGCATTTT
CDR3: CASKDSFNQPQHF

D: TRBD2
J: TRBJ2-7
V: TRBV27
DNA: TGTGCCAGCAGCCTCGGGGGGAGCTCCTACGAGCAGTACTTC
CDR3: CASSLGGSSYEQYF

D: TRBD1
J: TRBJ1-2
V: TRBV27
DNA: TGTGCCAGCAGTCCCCGGGACAGGACTAAGGGCTACACCTTC
CDR3: CASSPRDRTKGYTF

D: TRBD1
J: TRBJ2-7
V: TRBV7-9
DNA: TGTGCCAGCAGCTTCCCGGACAGGAACGGCGAGCAGTACTTC
CDR3: CASSFPDRNGEQYF

D: NA
J: TRBJ2-7
V: TRBV19
DNA: TGTGCCAGTAGTACCCAGGGTTACGAGCAGTACTTC
CDR3: CASSTQGYEQYF

D: NA
J: TRBJ2-7
V: TRBV18
DNA: TGTGCCAGCTCACCAGGGACACAAGCCTACGAGCAGTACTTC
CDR3: CASSPGTQAYEQYF

D: TRBD2
J: TRBJ2-7
V: TRBV4-1
DNA: TGCGCCAGCAGCCCGGGCACTAGCGGGGGGCCGAGCTCCTACGAGCAGTACTTC
CDR3: CASSPGTSGGPSSYEQYF

D: NA
J: TRBJ1-5
V: TRBV5-1
DNA: TGCGCCAGCAGCTTGGCCGGAGGGAATCAGCCCCAGCATTTT
CDR3: CASSLAGGNQPQHF

D: NA
J: TRBJ2-7
V: TRBV6-6
DNA: TGTGCCAGCAGCAATCGGGACACCGGGGGGTACGAGCAGTACTTC
CDR3: CASSNRDTGGYEQYF

D: NA
J: TRBJ2-7
V: TRBV4-3
DNA: TGCGCCAGCAGCCAAGCGGTCGGACAGATCTTCTCCTACGAGCAGTACTTC
CDR3: CASSQAVGQIFSYEQYF

D: NA
J: TRBJ2-7
V: TRBV7-2
DNA: TGTGCCAGCAGTCTAGGTCAGGGCCCGGCCTACGAGCAGTACTTC
CDR3: CASSLGQGPAYEQYF

D: NA
J: TRBJ1-2
V: TRBV18
DNA: TGTGCCAGCTCACCAAGACAGACTACCTTCGGGGGTTCGGGCTACACCTTC
CDR3: CASSPRQTTFGGSGYTF

D: NA
J: TRBJ2-5
V: TRBV7-2
DNA: TGTGCCAGCAGCTCAGGGATGTTATACTTC
CDR3: CASSSGMLYF

D: NA
J: TRBJ2-1
V: TRBV10-1
DNA: TGCGCCAGCAGTGGACAAGGTAGCTCCTACAATGAGCAGTTCTTC
CDR3: CASSGQGSSYNEQFF

D: NA
J: TRBJ1-5
V: TRBV7-3
DNA: TGTGCCAGCAGCTTAAGCAGGGATCAGCCCCAGCATTTT
CDR3: CASSLSRDQPQHF

D: TRBD2
J: TRBJ2-7
V: TRBV7-7
DNA: TGTGCCAGCAGCTTTTTAGCGGGGGCGGCCTACGAGCAGTACTTC
CDR3: CASSFLAGAAYEQYF

D: TRBD1
J: TRBJ2-1
V: TRBV29-1
DNA: TGCAGCGCGGGACAGGGGCTTGACAATGAGCAGTTCTTC
CDR3: CSAGQGLDNEQFF